Described below is a single TCR beta chain sequence and its context. Its recognized antigen is unknown. Per-nucleotide qualities are absent, and no much larger clonotype sits a single base away. From alopecia areata patients, peripheral blood was collected along with lesional scalp punch biopsies. Scalp biopsies from humans were placed right away in PAXgene tissue containers for fixation. The data were taken from a study of CD8+ T cells in alopecia areata listed by TCRdb under 2018. For the wider study: Treated patients were enrolled in an open-label pilot trial of oral tofacitinib at 5 to 10 mg twice daily for moderate-to-severe alopecia areata. Amplification of TCRbeta CDR3 regions was done by immunoSEQ multiplex PCR using 35 Vbeta forward primers and 13 Jbeta reverse primers. The RNA source kit depended on sample type: the PAXgene miRNA kit for fixed scalp, the miRNeasy kit for PBMCs, and the RNeasy kit for mouse skin. To study T cell clonal expansion in alopecia areata, the researchers applied high-throughput TCRbeta sequencing to both the C3H/HeJ mouse model and human patients. Clonality in the scalp was compared among normal scalp (n=4), patchy alopecia areata scalp (n=8), and alopecia totalis/universalis scalp (n=8). Human TCRbeta sequencing covered scalp tissue and sorted CD4+ and CD8+ peripheral blood T cells from patchy and totalis/universalis alopecia areata patients and healthy controls. Patients stayed on tofacitinib for 6 to 18 months and then had 6 months of follow-up off drug so that delayed response and recurrence could be assessed. Tofacitinib-treated patients had biopsies at baseline and at 4 and 24 weeks of treatment, with a later scalp biopsy in several patients. Study-wide findings and limitations: Lesional scalp, especially in alopecia totalis/universalis, showed higher clonality and more expanded CD8+ clones than normal scalp, suggesting antigenic drive. Shared TCR sequences between patients were less evident than in mice, which may be partly attributable to HLA diversity in the patient population. Unlike mouse skin, where gammadelta T cells dominate, normal human skin contains resident alphabeta T cells that get sequenced too, which complicates analysis of the scalp TCR repertoire.

Libraries were prepared through the immunoSEQ multiplex PCR assay. RNA was extracted from all samples and reverse transcribed into cDNA as template for TCR sequencing. First-strand cDNA was synthesized with SuperScript III using a 2:1 mix of oligo-dT and random hexamers. Amplification bias was assessed with a synthetic immune receptor repertoire, and residual bias was removed computationally. The published analysis was carried out like this. Raw reads were preprocessed for error removal, and CDR3 was defined according to IMGT conventions as running from the conserved cysteine to phenylalanine. Clonality was calculated as 1 minus Shannon entropy normalized by log2 of the number of productive unique TCRs. CD4 or CD8 identity of scalp clones was inferred by cross-referencing scalp TCRbeta sequences with sorted blood CD4 and CD8 repertoires. Imported from immuneACCESS, the table was reduced by TCRdb to in-frame sequences with V and J called. These copies leave out some clones; in studies compared against another copy, an unresolved V gene accounts for under half, and the cause of the remainder is not known. V and J calls plus clone size are reproduced from that table; the DNA served to infer D and trimming. In this sample the table shows over 8,500 clones, approximately 61% of which occur a single time. The ten most abundant clones make up roughly 15% of the sample.

Reading from cysteine to phenylalanine, the CDR3 counts 13 amino acids. Just the 39-base CDR3 DNA is kept, in frame starting at base 1. CDR1 and CDR2, looked up from the germline V gene, are SQVTM and ANQGSEA. Trimming costs V 3 bases and J 3 bases, and their ends lie 8 bases apart. This clonotype was obtained from a human donor with alopecia areata. The chain is encoded by TRBV29-1 joined to TRBJ2-2, with the D gene not clear enough to name. Sequencing used skin. The nucleotide sequence reads TGCAGCGTTGACCTTGCGCACACCGGGGAGCTGTTTTTT. Translated, this gives CSVDLAHTGELFF.